The T cell receptor beta chain described here comes from a study of T cells after yellow fever vaccination. In the case of this clonotype: No antigen is known for it.

The germline gives CDR1 SGHAT, CDR2 FQDESV (reference sequence). This CDR3 region has 13 residues. V was pared by 0 bases and J by 5 bases, with 7 bases between. The authors made TCR cDNA by 5'RACE template switching, adding a universal primer site and UMIs. TCRdb itself ran the 5' RACE reads through MiXCR, one entry per CDR3 protein. The sample carries some 150,000 distinct CDR3 sequences, less than 8.5% recorded once. Findings and limits, study-wide: Abundant bulk-population clonotypes could contaminate the FACS-sorted repertoires. Most clones from primary vaccination were detected again post-booster (about 95% CD4, roughly 90% CD8).

The receptor's source is a man aged 25-40 years who received the YFV17D yellow fever vaccine. The gene calls are TRBV11-1 and TRBJ1-2; D is uncertain. Sequenced material: CD4+ T cells sorted from PBMCs, taken 10 days after the yellow fever booster vaccination. The CDR3, as DNA: TGTGCCAGCAGCTTAGCCTCAGAATATGGCTACACCTTC. This codes for CASSLASEYGYTF.